The 19 T cell receptor beta chains listed next were all sequenced from one sample in a study of OX40 agonist ivuxolimab in advanced cancers. This table comes from immunoSEQ multiplex PCR, and its TCRdb copy is limited to in-frame clones, with some not included. The sample has some 75,000 clones; more than 70% are singletons. The source was CD4+ or CD8+ T cells sorted from blood, collected in a trial of the OX40 agonist ivuxolimab. The receptors stem from an adult with an advanced solid tumor such as melanoma, head and neck, liver or kidney cancer.

This clone was detected once. The chain recombines TRBV12-5 with TRBJ1-5; 9 positions agree with TRBD1. The CDR3 totals 16 residues. Per germline, CDR1 LGHNT and CDR2 FRNRAP. Losses at the gene ends were 2 bases for V and 5 bases for J; bases not matched to a gene: 7. The CDR3 loop is CASGLNYRGLYQPQHF. For the CDR3, the DNA is TGTGCTAGTGGTTTGAACTACAGGGGGCTATATCAGCCCCAGCATTTT. The entire variable domain, with the rest obtained from reference TRBV12-5 and TRBJ1-5, is as follows: DARVTQTPRHKVTEMGQEVTMRCQPILGHNTVFWYRQTMMQGLELLAYFRNRAPLDDSGMPKDRFSAEMPDATLATLKIQPSEPRDSAVYFCASGLNYRGLYQPQHFGDGTRLSIL.

The J gene is TRBJ2-3, the V gene TRBV6-5; possibly TRBD2 for D (6 bases). The CDR3 contains 13 residues. Germline-derived CDR1 and CDR2 are MNHEY and SVGAGI. V lost 6 bases to trimming and J lost 0 bases, with 7 bases between them. CDR3 region: CASRGTSTDTQYF. Here the CDR3 DNA reads TGTGCCAGCAGGGGGACTAGCACAGATACGCAGTATTTT.

The chain couples TRBV9 to TRBJ2-6, with 8 bases that match TRBD1. CDR1 is SGDLS, CDR2 YYNGEE, per germline. V lost 6 bases and J lost 0; bases outside the gene matches: 17. The CDR3 runs to 20 residues. CDR3 in amino acids: CASTYGEGTGPFSGANVLTF. DNA of the CDR3: TGTGCCAGCACCTATGGTGAAGGGACAGGCCCGTTCTCTGGGGCCAACGTCCTGACTTTC.

The chain is built from TRBV6-6 and TRBJ2-3; D tentatively fits TRBD1 or TRBD2 (6 bases each). The CDR3 spans 15 residues. With 6 bases removed from V and 1 base from J, the gap between germline ends came to 14 bases. Germline V CDR1 and CDR2: MNHNY, SVGAGI (reference sequence). The CDR3, as DNA: TGTGCCAGCAGCTTACTGGAGGGGGGCACAGATACGCAGTATTTT. It translates to CASSLLEGGTDTQYF.

V and J are TRBV30 and TRBJ1-4; D perhaps matches TRBD1 (5 bases). Per germline, CDR1 GTSNPN and CDR2 SVGIG (reference sequence). Trimming removed 8 bases from V and 10 bases from J, with 14 bases in between. The CDR3 spans 11 residues. The CDR3 is CAGGQGGKLFF. The CDR3 nucleotides are TGTGCCGGGGGTCAGGGTGGAAAACTGTTTTTT.

The rearrangement uses TRBV29-1 and TRBJ1-1; 7 nucleotides match TRBD1. The CDR3 runs 12 residues. The V gene's germline CDR1 is SQVTM and CDR2 ANQGSEA. V lost 1 base and J lost 6; bases outside the gene matches: 2. The CDR3 reads CSVEGQGPEAFF. In nucleotides, the CDR3 is TGCAGCGTTGAAGGACAGGGACCTGAAGCTTTCTTT.

The genes are TRBV5-1 and TRBJ2-7; D is perhaps TRBD2 (5 bases). V was shortened by 0 bases and J by 13 bases, with 14 bases between the two germline ends. There are 12 residues in the CDR3. The V gene's germline CDR1 is SGHRS and CDR2 YFSETQ. The CDR3 reads CASSLGVGSSYF. In DNA, the CDR3 is TGCGCCAGCAGCTTGGGTGTAGGGAGTAGTTACTTC.

The genes are TRBV4-1 and TRBJ2-5; D unresolved. Germline CDR1 reads MGHRA; CDR2 reads YSYEKL. V was pared by 5 bases and J by 2 bases, with 9 bases between. The CDR3 runs to 13 residues. The CDR3 is CASSIYIQETQYF. The CDR3 DNA reads TGCGCCAGCAGCATATACATACAAGAGACCCAGTACTTC.

The chain is built from TRBV28 and TRBJ1-2, with 9 nucleotides matching TRBD1. This CDR3 is 15 amino acids long. The V gene end was trimmed by 6 bases and the J gene end by 4 bases; junction bases not matched to a gene: 9. In germline, CDR1 is MDHEN, CDR2 SYDVKM. CDR3 loop: CASRFRDRVVYGYTF. DNA of the CDR3: TGTGCCAGCAGGTTTAGGGACAGGGTCGTCTATGGCTACACCTTC.

The chain has TRBV6-5 and TRBJ1-2, with TRBD1 as a possible D gene (6 bases). The CDR3 has 15 amino acids. CDR1 and CDR2 from the germline V gene are MNHEY and SVGAGI. The ends were cut back, 6 bases at V and 4 bases at J, with 18 bases in the middle. The CDR3 here is CASRREDSLFYGYTF. CDR3 sequence (DNA): TGTGCCAGCAGACGCGAGGACAGCCTGTTCTATGGCTACACCTTC.

This chain links TRBV6-5 with TRBJ2-2, with unresolved D. The CDR3 covers 14 residues. The V end lost 6 bases, the J end lost 7 bases, and 15 bases lay between the germline ends. Germline-derived CDR1 and CDR2 are MNHEY and SVGAGI. The DNA of the CDR3 is TGTGCCAGCAGGGGCAACTCCTTAGGCGGGGAGCTGTTTTTT. It codes for CASRGNSLGGELFF.

This chain uses TRBV9 with TRBJ1-2; D might be TRBD1 (5 bases). From germline, CDR1 is SGDLS and CDR2 YYNGEE. Trimming left V 1 base short and J 5 bases short, with 12 bases between. The CDR3 consists of 14 residues. The CDR3 loop is CASSVSPDSYGYTF. CDR3 sequence (DNA): TGTGCCAGCAGCGTATCACCCGACAGTTATGGCTACACCTTC.

The gene calls are TRBV27 and TRBJ1-6; D gene unclear. Per germline, CDR1 MNHEY and CDR2 SMNVEV (reference sequence). Trimming pared 7 bases from V and 0 bases from J, leaving 13 bases between. The CDR3 has 16 residues. This CDR3 reads CASTYQESSYNSPLHF. In DNA form, the CDR3 reads TGTGCCAGCACCTATCAAGAAAGCTCCTATAATTCACCCCTCCACTTT.

This clone has more than one count but fewer than ten. This chain uses TRBV30 with TRBJ2-5, with 9 positions matching TRBD1. This CDR3 has 15 amino acids. The V gene end was trimmed by 1 base and the J gene end by 0 bases; junction bases not matched to a gene: 3. The germline V gene has CDR1 GTSNPN and CDR2 SVGIG (reference sequence). The CDR3 region is CAWSDWDRDQETQYF. Written as DNA, the CDR3 is TGTGCCTGGAGTGATTGGGACAGGGACCAAGAGACCCAGTACTTC.

The DNA for the CDR3 is TGCAGCCCTGCCCCCCTGTACGAGCAGTACTTC. Encoded protein: CSPAPLYEQYF. The rearrangement uses TRBV29-1 and TRBJ2-7; the D is unclear. The CDR3 is 11 residues long. V shed 8 bases and J shed 4 bases, with 12 bases lying between them. Germline V lookup: CDR1 SQVTM, CDR2 ANQGSEA.

The chain combines TRBV4-3 with TRBJ1-3; D is unclear. V gave up 0 bases and J gave up 0 bases, with 12 bases separating them. This CDR3 comprises 17 residues. Germline CDR1 reads LGHNA; CDR2 reads YSLEER. As DNA, the CDR3 is TGCGCCAGCAGCCAAGATTATGGACTTCGCTCTGGAAACACCATATATTTT. As protein: CASSQDYGLRSGNTIYF.

The chain is built from TRBV5-1 and TRBJ2-2; D uncertain. The CDR3 length is 14 residues. V lost 0 bases to trimming and J lost 0 bases, with 3 bases between them. Germline values: CDR1 SGHRS, CDR2 YFSETQ. CDR3 region: CASSLDTNTGELFF. The CDR3 DNA sequence: TGCGCCAGCAGCTTGGATACGAACACCGGGGAGCTGTTTTTT.

The CDR3 nucleotides are TGTGCCAGCACCCCCGGCTACGCTACTAACTATGGCTACACCTTC. Translated, it gives CASTPGYATNYGYTF. This chain connects TRBV5-4 to TRBJ1-2; D remains ambiguous. Trimming left V 6 bases short and J 0 bases short, with 15 bases between. Looked up from germline, CDR1 is SGHNT and CDR2 is YYREEE (reference sequence). The CDR3 totals 15 residues.

V usage is TRBV15 and J usage is TRBJ2-3; 8 nucleotides line up with TRBD2. The CDR3 extends over 17 amino acids. In germline, CDR1 is LNHNV, CDR2 YYDKDF (reference sequence). Trimming took 1 base from V and 3 from J; bases not matched to a gene: 9. The CDR3 DNA reads TGTGCCACCAGCAGAGGGGCAGCGGGGGTAAGAACAGATACGCAGTATTTT. This codes for CATSRGAAGVRTDTQYF. The full variable domain, its missing parts supplied by reference TRBV15 and TRBJ2-3, is DAMVIQNPRYQVTQFGKPVTLSCSQTLNHNVMYWYQQKSSQAPKLLFHYYDKDFNNEADTPDNFQSRRPNTSFCFLDIRSPGLGDTAMYLCATSRGAAGVRTDTQYFGPGTRLTVL.